Shown below are 24 T cell receptor beta chains from a single sample sequenced in a study of blood T cell repertoires in COVID-19 (TCRdb year 2020). Library creation used the immunoSEQ multiplex PCR assay. TCRdb mirrors the immuneACCESS table, restricted to in-frame sequences. Some clones are absent from its copies; in checked studies, under half trace to an unresolved V gene, and the reason for the others is unknown. The sample records approximately 270,000 clones, 70% to 90% of which are singletons. The top ten hold more than 4% of the sample. Sequenced material: PBMCs or T cells enriched from blood (not recorded which). The receptors here all came from a woman aged 25 to 39 who had recovered from COVID-19.

The rearrangement links TRBV15 to TRBJ2-7, with 7 bases lining up with TRBD1. The V gene's germline CDR1 is LNHNV and CDR2 YYDKDF (reference sequence). V shed 1 base, J shed 4 bases, and the junction held 7 bases outside the gene matches. The CDR3 covers 15 residues. This chain's CDR3 is CATSRVQGKTYEQYF. In DNA, the CDR3 is TGTGCCACCAGCAGAGTACAGGGGAAGACTTACGAGCAGTACTTC.

This chain uses TRBV9 with TRBJ1-1; D call uncertain. The CDR3 runs 13 residues. V lost 3 bases to trimming and J lost 0 bases, with 6 bases between them. Per germline, CDR1 SGDLS and CDR2 YYNGEE. For the CDR3, the DNA is TGTGCCAGCAGCGGGCCACTGAACACTGAAGCTTTCTTT. Translated: CASSGPLNTEAFF.

Worth noting for this clone: A read error may account for a junction end that differs from germline. The genes are TRBV9 and TRBJ1-2, with 10 bases fitting TRBD1. Germline V gene sequence: CDR1 SGDLS, CDR2 YYNGEE. The CDR3 contains 15 residues. Here the CDR3 DNA reads TGTGCCAGCAGCATCCGACAGGGGGCTAACTATGGCCACACCTTC. Translated: CASSIRQGANYGHTF.

The chain has TRBV29-1 and TRBJ1-1, with a weak D call TRBD1 (6 bases). V dropped 7 bases and J dropped 0 bases, with 9 bases sitting between them. The germline gives CDR1 SQVTM, CDR2 ANQGSEA. The CDR3 sequence is 12 residues long. In DNA, the CDR3 is TGCAGCGGCGGACAGCTGAACACTGAAGCTTTCTTT. As protein: CSGGQLNTEAFF.

The CDR3 sequence: CASSLVSRGETQYF. CDR3 DNA sequence: TGTGCCAGCAGCTTAGTGTCCAGGGGGGAGACCCAGTACTTC. V is TRBV11-2 and J is TRBJ2-5; 7 bases map to TRBD1. J gave up 5 bases and V 1 base, and 4 bases lay outside the gene matches. The germline gives CDR1 SGHAT, CDR2 FQNNGV. The CDR3 has 14 amino acids. The whole variable domain, filled in from reference TRBV11-2 and TRBJ2-5, reads EAGVAQSPRYKIIEKRQSVAFWCNPISGHATLYWYQQILGQGPKLLIQFQNNGVVDDSQLPKDRFSAERLKGVDSTLKIQPAKLEDSAVYLCASSLVSRGETQYFGPGTRLLVL.

CDR3 region: CASSRTRSADTQYF. CDR3 in DNA: TGTGCCAGCAGCAGAACTAGAAGCGCAGATACGCAGTATTTT. This chain joins TRBV11-3 and TRBJ2-3, with a tentative D call TRBD2 (5 bases). The CDR3 length is 14 residues. Trimming removed 5 bases from V and 4 bases from J, with 13 bases in between. Germline values: CDR1 SGHNT, CDR2 YENEEA.

J is TRBJ1-2 and V is TRBV28; D not resolved. The CDR3 loop spans 14 amino acids. The V end lost 2 bases, the J end lost 2 bases, and 9 bases lay between the germline ends. Germline loops: CDR1 MDHEN, CDR2 SYDVKM. CDR3 nucleotides: TGTGCCAGCAGTTTAAGGAGAGACAACTATGGCTACACCTTC. This codes for CASSLRRDNYGYTF.

This chain uses TRBV28 with TRBJ2-3, with 8 bases lining up with TRBD2. The length of the CDR3 is 20 residues. From germline, CDR1 is MDHEN and CDR2 SYDVKM. V lost 5 bases and J lost 2; bases outside the gene matches: 21. The CDR3 region is CASSPSSIPSAGANTDTQYF. CDR3 DNA: TGTGCCAGCAGTCCATCAAGTATACCCTCAGCGGGAGCAAACACAGATACGCAGTATTTT.

The chain employs TRBV5-1 and TRBJ2-5, with TRBD1 matching over 7 bases. Germline values: CDR1 SGHRS, CDR2 YFSETQ. This CDR3 contains 16 residues. The V segment lost 3 bases and the J segment 4 bases; nucleotides outside the gene matches: 12. The CDR3 sequence: CASSSTRDSRGETQYF. The DNA of the CDR3 is TGCGCCAGCAGCTCGACCCGGGACAGTCGGGGAGAGACCCAGTACTTC. The complete variable domain, with remaining parts taken from reference TRBV5-1 and TRBJ2-5, reads KAGVTQTPRYLIKTRGQQVTLSCSPISGHRSVSWYQQTPGQGLQFLFEYFSETQRNKGNFPGRFSGRQFSNSRSEMNVSTLELGDSALYLCASSSTRDSRGETQYFGPGTRLLVL.

This rearrangement joins TRBV27 to TRBJ2-1, with 9 bases matching TRBD2. Germline loops: CDR1 MNHEY, CDR2 SMNVEV (reference sequence). This CDR3 contains 16 residues. With V trimmed by 2 bases and J by 6 bases, 8 bases remained unmatched. The chain's CDR3 is CASSLGVRLAVNEQFF. In DNA form, the CDR3 reads TGTGCCAGCAGTTTAGGCGTACGACTAGCGGTCAATGAGCAGTTCTTC.

The rearrangement links TRBV19 to TRBJ2-7, with D hard to call. The CDR3 is 15 amino acids. Trimming shortened V by 1 base and J by 7 bases, and 17 bases separated the two germline ends. Germline V gene sequence: CDR1 LNHDA, CDR2 SQIVND (reference sequence). This CDR3 reads CASSIGHLIPGEQYF. CDR3 DNA: TGTGCCAGTAGTATAGGCCACCTAATACCAGGAGAGCAGTACTTC. Full variable domain (remainder filled in from reference TRBV19 and TRBJ2-7): DGGITQSPKYLFRKEGQNVTLSCEQNLNHDAMYWYRQDPGQGLRLIYYSQIVNDFQKGDIAEGYSVSREKKESFPLTVTSAQKNPTAFYLCASSIGHLIPGEQYFGPGTRLTVT.

The chain is built from TRBV27 and TRBJ2-5; possibly TRBD2 for D (6 bases). Trimming removed 0 bases from V and 5 bases from J, with 16 bases in between. The CDR3 sequence is 16 residues long. The germline V gene encodes CDR1 MNHEY and CDR2 SMNVEV (reference sequence). The CDR3: CASSLSQAGWEETQYF. CDR3 bases: TGTGCCAGCAGTTTATCTCAGGCGGGATGGGAGGAGACCCAGTACTTC.

The rearrangement links TRBV5-1 to TRBJ2-2, with 11 nucleotides matching TRBD1. Germline V gene data show CDR1 as SGHRS and CDR2 as YFSETQ. The CDR3 is 14 residues long. V gave up 5 bases and J gave up 4 bases; unmatched junction bases: 1. The CDR3 loop reads CASRGTGGTGELFF. CDR3 DNA: TGCGCCAGCAGGGGGACAGGGGGCACCGGGGAGCTGTTTTTT.

V gene TRBV7-9 combines with J gene TRBJ2-3; D is unclear. CDR3 length: 15 amino acids. With 2 bases removed from V and 0 bases from J, the gap between germline ends came to 9 bases. Germline CDR1 is SEHNR and CDR2 is FQNEAQ (reference sequence). Here the CDR3 reads CASSLSRSSTDTQYF. In nucleotides, the CDR3 is TGTGCCAGCAGCTTATCAAGGAGTAGCACAGATACGCAGTATTTT.

V is TRBV2 and J is TRBJ2-7; a possible D gene is TRBD1 (5 bases). Germline CDR1 is SNHLY and CDR2 is FYNNEI. The CDR3 contains 12 residues. V dropped 6 bases and J dropped 1 base, with 7 bases sitting between them. CDR3 loop: CASSRQSYEQYF. CDR3 in DNA: TGTGCCAGCAGCCGACAGTCCTACGAGCAGTACTTC.

CDR3 DNA sequence: TGTGCCAGCAGCCCCTGGAGCACGGAGGAGGCCCAGTACTTC. Encoded protein: CASSPWSTEEAQYF. The J gene is TRBJ2-5, the V gene TRBV7-9, with D perhaps TRBD2 (5 bases). V was shortened by 5 bases and J by 9 bases, with 19 bases between the two germline ends. Germline V CDR1 and CDR2: SEHNR, FQNEAQ (reference sequence). The CDR3 has 14 amino acids.

The sample holds a few counts of this clone. The J gene is TRBJ1-2, the V gene TRBV10-3; D gene uncertain. Germline V lookup: CDR1 ENHRY, CDR2 SYGVKD. This CDR3 is 14 amino acids long. Trimming took off 6 bases at V and 0 bases at J, with 11 bases between the two ends. CDR3 sequence: CAISGGSANYGYTF. For the CDR3, the DNA is TGTGCCATCAGCGGCGGGTCAGCTAACTATGGCTACACCTTC.

The V and J genes are TRBV28 and TRBJ2-7; TRBD2 agrees at 12 bases. J gave up 2 bases and V 6 bases, and 2 bases lay outside the gene matches. The germline gives CDR1 MDHEN, CDR2 SYDVKM. The CDR3 sequence is 14 residues long. The CDR3 nucleotides read TGTGCCAGCAGCGGACTAGCGGGAACCTACGAGCAGTACTTC. It codes for CASSGLAGTYEQYF. Full variable domain (remainder filled in from reference TRBV28 and TRBJ2-7): DVKVTQSSRYLVKRTGEKVFLECVQDMDHENMFWYRQDPGLGLRLIYFSYDVKMKEKGDIPEGYSVSREKKERFSLILESASTNQTSMYLCASSGLAGTYEQYFGPGTRLTVT.

This chain joins TRBV5-1 and TRBJ1-2; the D is unclear. Germline V gene data show CDR1 as SGHRS and CDR2 as YFSETQ. V gave up 0 bases and J gave up 3 bases, with 6 bases separating them. The CDR3 has 13 amino acids. CDR3 in DNA: TGCGCCAGCAGCTTGGACAGAGACTATGGCTACACCTTC. Translating gives CASSLDRDYGYTF.

The rearrangement uses TRBV30 and TRBJ1-4, with 7 nucleotides matching TRBD1. Germline V gene sequence: CDR1 GTSNPN, CDR2 SVGIG (reference sequence). The junction had 13 bases not matched to a gene; V was cut back by 4 bases and J by 5 bases. CDR3 length equals 16 residues. The CDR3 loop reads CAWNHPGGLPNEKLFF. CDR3 nucleotides: TGTGCCTGGAACCACCCAGGGGGTCTTCCGAATGAAAAACTGTTTTTT.

The genes are TRBV27 and TRBJ1-2, with 12 bases matching TRBD1. The CDR3 contains 14 residues. The junction had 9 bases not matched to a gene; V was cut back by 10 bases and J by 6 bases. The germline CDR1 and CDR2 sequences are MNHEY and SMNVEV (reference sequence). CDR3 in DNA: TGTGCCACCTCAAGGGACAGGGGGCTTCATGGCTACACCTTC. This gives the protein CATSRDRGLHGYTF.

The chain combines TRBV6-5 with TRBJ1-2; 10 nucleotides align to TRBD1. Germline values: CDR1 MNHEY, CDR2 SVGAGI. Trimming cost V 2 bases and J 8 bases; bases outside gene matches: 5. The CDR3 length is 14 residues. The chain's CDR3 is CASSYGTGVEGYTF. In nucleotides, the CDR3 is TGTGCCAGCAGTTACGGGACAGGGGTAGAAGGCTACACCTTC.

V usage is TRBV5-1 and J usage is TRBJ1-6; D remains ambiguous. Germline V gene lookup returns CDR1 SGHRS and CDR2 YFSETQ. The CDR3 contains 14 residues. V was cut by 4 bases and J by 4 bases, with 9 bases left in between. The CDR3 DNA follows: TGCGCCAGCAGCCCTGAGTCGTATAATTCACCCCTCCACTTT. Translated: CASSPESYNSPLHF.

This clone has only a few counts. The rearrangement links TRBV7-8 to TRBJ2-7; 7 nucleotides agree with TRBD2. CDR3 length: 13 amino acids. Germline-derived CDR1 and CDR2 are SGHVS and FQNEAQ. Trimming took 2 bases from V and 5 from J; bases not matched to a gene: 3. CDR3 sequence reads: CASSLSGGNEQYF. Written as DNA, the CDR3 is TGTGCCAGCAGCTTATCCGGGGGGAACGAGCAGTACTTC.